This T cell receptor beta chain stems from a study of CD8+ T cells in alopecia areata. Alopecia areata patients had lesional scalp punch biopsies and peripheral blood taken from them. A remark on this clone: What it binds is unknown.

Following extraction, RNA underwent reverse transcription to cDNA, which served as the sequencing template. The method was immunoSEQ multiplex PCR; TCRdb's version includes in-frame clones alone and lacks a portion of them. The sample contains almost 250,000 clones, 67% of which appear only once. V shed 0 bases and J shed 6 bases, with 14 bases lying between them. In germline, CDR1 is MGHRA, CDR2 YSYEKL. This CDR3 is 15 amino acids long. Whole-study findings and limits: Patients displayed less clarity in TCR sharing than mice, a finding possibly related to HLA.

The chain combines TRBV4-1 with TRBJ1-2, with a weak D call TRBD1 (5 bases). The TCR sequence derives from a human donor with alopecia areata. Material: CD4+ T cells sorted from blood, obtained at week 0. The CDR3 protein is CASSQEGGDPNGYTF. Written as DNA, the CDR3 is TGCGCCAGCAGCCAAGAGGGGGGGGATCCCAATGGCTACACCTTC.